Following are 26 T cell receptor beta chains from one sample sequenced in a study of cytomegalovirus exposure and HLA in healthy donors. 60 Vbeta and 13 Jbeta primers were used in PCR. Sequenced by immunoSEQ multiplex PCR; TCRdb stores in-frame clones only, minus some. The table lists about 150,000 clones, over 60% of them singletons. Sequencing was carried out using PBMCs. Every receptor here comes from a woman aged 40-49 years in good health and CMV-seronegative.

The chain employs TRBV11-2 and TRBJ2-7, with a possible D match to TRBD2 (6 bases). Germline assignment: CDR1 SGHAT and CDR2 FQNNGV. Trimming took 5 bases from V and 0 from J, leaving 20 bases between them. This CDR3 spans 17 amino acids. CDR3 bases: TGTGCCAGCAGCCGAGGAGTCGGGGGAATTAGCTCCTACGAGCAGTACTTC. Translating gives CASSRGVGGISSYEQYF.

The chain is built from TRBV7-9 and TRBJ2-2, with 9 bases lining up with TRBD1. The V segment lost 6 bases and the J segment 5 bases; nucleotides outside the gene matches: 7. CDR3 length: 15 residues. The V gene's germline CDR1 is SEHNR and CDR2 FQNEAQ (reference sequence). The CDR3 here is CASRWGQGGTGELFF. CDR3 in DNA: TGTGCCAGCAGATGGGGACAGGGAGGAACCGGGGAGCTGTTTTTT.

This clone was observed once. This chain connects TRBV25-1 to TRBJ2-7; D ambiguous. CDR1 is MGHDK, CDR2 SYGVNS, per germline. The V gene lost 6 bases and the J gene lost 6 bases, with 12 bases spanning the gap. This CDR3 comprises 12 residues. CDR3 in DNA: TGTGCCAGCAGCCCCAACCGAGGCGAGCAGTACTTC. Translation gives CASSPNRGEQYF.

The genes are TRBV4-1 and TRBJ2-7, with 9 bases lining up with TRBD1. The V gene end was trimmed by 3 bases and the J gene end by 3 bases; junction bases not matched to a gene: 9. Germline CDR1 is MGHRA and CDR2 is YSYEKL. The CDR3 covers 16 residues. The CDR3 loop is CASSQGQGARGYEQYF. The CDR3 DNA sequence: TGCGCCAGCAGCCAGGGACAGGGAGCGAGGGGCTACGAGCAGTACTTC.

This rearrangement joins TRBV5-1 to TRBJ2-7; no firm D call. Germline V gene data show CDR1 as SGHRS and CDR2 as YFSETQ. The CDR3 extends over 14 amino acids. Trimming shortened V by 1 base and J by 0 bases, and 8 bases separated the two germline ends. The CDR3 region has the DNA TGCGCCAGCAGCTTGACGGAGAGCTCCTACGAGCAGTACTTC. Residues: CASSLTESSYEQYF.

The CDR3 sequence: CATAGTDKSYEQYF. CDR3 sequence (DNA): TGTGCCACCGCCGGGACAGACAAGTCCTACGAGCAGTACTTC. The gene calls are TRBV28 and TRBJ2-7; 7 bases are a match to TRBD1. V trimming: 10 bases; J trimming: 1 base; junction bases outside the gene matches: 10. CDR3 length: 14 amino acids. The germline V gene has CDR1 MDHEN and CDR2 SYDVKM.

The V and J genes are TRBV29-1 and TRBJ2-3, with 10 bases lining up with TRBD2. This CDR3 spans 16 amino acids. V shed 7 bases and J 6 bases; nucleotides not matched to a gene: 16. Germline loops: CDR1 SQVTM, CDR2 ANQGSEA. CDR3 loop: CSASAPAGGPSDTQYF. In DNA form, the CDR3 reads TGCAGCGCTTCGGCCCCAGCGGGGGGGCCTTCGGATACGCAGTATTTT.

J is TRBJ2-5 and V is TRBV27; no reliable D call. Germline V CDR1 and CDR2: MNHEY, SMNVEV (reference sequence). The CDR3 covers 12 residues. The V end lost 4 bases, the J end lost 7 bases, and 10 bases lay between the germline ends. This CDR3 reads CASSSPRGTQYF. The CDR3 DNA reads TGTGCCAGCAGTTCACCAAGAGGGACCCAGTACTTC.

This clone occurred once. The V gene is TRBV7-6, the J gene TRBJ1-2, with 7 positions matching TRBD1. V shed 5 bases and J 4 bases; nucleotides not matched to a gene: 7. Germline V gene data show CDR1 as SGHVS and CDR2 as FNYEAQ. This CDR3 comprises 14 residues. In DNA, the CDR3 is TGTGCCAGCAGCAACAGGGGCCTAGGCTATGGCTACACCTTC. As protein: CASSNRGLGYGYTF.

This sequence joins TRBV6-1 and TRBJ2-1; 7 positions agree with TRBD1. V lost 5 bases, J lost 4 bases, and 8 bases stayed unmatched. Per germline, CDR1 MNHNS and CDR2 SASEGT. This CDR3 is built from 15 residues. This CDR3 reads CASSTGQAKYNEQFF. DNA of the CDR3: TGTGCCAGCAGTACCGGACAGGCGAAGTACAATGAGCAGTTCTTC.

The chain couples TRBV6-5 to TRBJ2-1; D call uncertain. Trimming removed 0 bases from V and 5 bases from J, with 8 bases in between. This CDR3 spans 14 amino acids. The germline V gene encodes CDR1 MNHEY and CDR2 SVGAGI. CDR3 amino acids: CASSYSIADNEQFF. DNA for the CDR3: TGTGCCAGCAGTTACTCGATTGCGGACAATGAGCAGTTCTTC.

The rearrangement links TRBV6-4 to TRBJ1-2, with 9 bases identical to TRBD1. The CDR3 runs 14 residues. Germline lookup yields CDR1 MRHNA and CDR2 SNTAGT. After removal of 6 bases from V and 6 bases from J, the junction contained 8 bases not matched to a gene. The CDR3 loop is CASSRGQGTNGYTF. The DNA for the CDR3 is TGTGCCAGCAGCCGAGGACAGGGGACAAATGGCTACACCTTC.

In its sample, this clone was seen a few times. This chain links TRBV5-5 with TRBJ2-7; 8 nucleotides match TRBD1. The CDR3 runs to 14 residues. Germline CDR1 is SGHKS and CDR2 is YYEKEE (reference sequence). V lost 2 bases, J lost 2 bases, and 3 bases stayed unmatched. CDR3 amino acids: CASSFGQGPYEQYF. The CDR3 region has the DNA TGTGCCAGCAGCTTCGGACAGGGCCCCTACGAGCAGTACTTC.

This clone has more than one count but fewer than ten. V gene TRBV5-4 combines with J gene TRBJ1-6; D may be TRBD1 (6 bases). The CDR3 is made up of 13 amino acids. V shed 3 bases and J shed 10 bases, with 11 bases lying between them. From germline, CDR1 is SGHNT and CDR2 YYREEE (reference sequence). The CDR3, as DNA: TGTGCCAGCAGCTACATAGGGGGATCACCCCTCCACTTT. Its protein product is CASSYIGGSPLHF.

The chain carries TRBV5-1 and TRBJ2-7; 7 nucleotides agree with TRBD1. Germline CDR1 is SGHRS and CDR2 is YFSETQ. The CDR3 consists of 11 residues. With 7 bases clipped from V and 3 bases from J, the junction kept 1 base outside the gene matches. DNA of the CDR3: TGCGCCAGCGGGGACAGCTACGAGCAGTACTTC. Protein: CASGDSYEQYF. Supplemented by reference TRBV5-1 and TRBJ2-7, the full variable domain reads KAGVTQTPRYLIKTRGQQVTLSCSPISGHRSVSWYQQTPGQGLQFLFEYFSETQRNKGNFPGRFSGRQFSNSRSEMNVSTLELGDSALYLCASGDSYEQYFGPGTRLTVT.

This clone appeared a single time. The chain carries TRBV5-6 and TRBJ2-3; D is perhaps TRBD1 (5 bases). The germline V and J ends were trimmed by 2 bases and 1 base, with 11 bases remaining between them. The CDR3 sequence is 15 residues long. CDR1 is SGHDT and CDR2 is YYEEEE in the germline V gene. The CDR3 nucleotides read TGTGCCAGCAGCTTTTTTGAAGGGGGCACAGATACGCAGTATTTT. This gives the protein CASSFFEGGTDTQYF. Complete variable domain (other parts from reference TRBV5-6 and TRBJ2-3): DAGVTQSPTHLIKTRGQQVTLRCSPKSGHDTVSWYQQALGQGPQFIFQYYEEEERQRGNFPDRFSGHQFPNYSSELNVNALLLGDSALYLCASSFFEGGTDTQYFGPGTRLTVL.

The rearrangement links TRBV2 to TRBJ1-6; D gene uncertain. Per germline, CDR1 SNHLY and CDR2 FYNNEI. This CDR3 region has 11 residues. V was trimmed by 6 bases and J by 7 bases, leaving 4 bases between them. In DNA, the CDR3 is TGTGCCAGCAGGACAAATTCACCCCTCCACTTT. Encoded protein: CASRTNSPLHF.

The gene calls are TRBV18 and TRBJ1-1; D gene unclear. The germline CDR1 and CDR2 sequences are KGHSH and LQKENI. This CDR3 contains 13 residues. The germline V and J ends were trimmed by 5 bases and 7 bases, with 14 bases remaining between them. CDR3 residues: CASSSGIDGEAFF. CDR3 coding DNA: TGTGCCAGCTCATCAGGTATTGACGGTGAAGCTTTCTTT.

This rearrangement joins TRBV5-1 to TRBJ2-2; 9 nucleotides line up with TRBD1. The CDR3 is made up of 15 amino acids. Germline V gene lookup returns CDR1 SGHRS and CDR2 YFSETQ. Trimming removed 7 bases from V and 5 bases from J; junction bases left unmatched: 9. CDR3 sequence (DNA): TGCGCCAGCCAACGGCAACAGGGGGCAACCGGGGAGCTGTTTTTT. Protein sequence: CASQRQQGATGELFF. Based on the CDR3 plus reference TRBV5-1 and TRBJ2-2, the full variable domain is KAGVTQTPRYLIKTRGQQVTLSCSPISGHRSVSWYQQTPGQGLQFLFEYFSETQRNKGNFPGRFSGRQFSNSRSEMNVSTLELGDSALYLCASQRQQGATGELFFGEGSRLTVL.

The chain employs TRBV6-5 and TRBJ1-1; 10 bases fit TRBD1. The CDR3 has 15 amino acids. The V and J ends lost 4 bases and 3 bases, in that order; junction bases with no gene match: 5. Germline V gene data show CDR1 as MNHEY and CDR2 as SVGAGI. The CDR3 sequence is CASSLDRGLYTEAFF. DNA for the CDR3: TGTGCCAGCAGTTTAGACAGGGGGCTATACACTGAAGCTTTCTTT.

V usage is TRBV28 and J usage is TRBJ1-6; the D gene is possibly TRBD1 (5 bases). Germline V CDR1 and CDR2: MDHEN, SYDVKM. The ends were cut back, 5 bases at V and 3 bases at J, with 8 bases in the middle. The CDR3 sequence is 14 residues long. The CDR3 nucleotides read TGTGCCAGCAGTAAACAGGACTATAATTCACCCCTCCACTTT. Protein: CASSKQDYNSPLHF.

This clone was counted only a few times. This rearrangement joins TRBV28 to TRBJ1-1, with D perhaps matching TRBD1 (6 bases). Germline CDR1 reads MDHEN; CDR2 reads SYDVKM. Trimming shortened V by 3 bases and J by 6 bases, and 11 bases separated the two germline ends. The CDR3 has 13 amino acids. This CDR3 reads CASSLRGFPEAFF. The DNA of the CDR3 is TGTGCCAGCAGTTTGAGGGGGTTTCCTGAAGCTTTCTTT.

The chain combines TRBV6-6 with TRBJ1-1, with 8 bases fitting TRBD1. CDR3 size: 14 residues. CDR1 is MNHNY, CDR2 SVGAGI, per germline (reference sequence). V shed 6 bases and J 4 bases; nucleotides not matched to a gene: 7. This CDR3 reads CASRPGQGVTEAFF. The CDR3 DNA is TGTGCCAGCAGACCAGGACAGGGTGTCACTGAAGCTTTCTTT.

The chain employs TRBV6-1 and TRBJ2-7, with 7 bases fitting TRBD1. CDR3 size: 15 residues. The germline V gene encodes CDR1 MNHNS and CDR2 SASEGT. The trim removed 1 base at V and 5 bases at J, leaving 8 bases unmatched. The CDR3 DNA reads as TGTGCCAGCAGTGAAGTGGAGAACAGGGGTGACGAGCAGTACTTC. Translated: CASSEVENRGDEQYF.

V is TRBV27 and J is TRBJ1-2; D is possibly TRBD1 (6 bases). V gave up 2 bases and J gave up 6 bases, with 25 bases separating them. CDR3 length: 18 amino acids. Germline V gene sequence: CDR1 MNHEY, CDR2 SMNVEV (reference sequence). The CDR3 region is CASSLGKGRGSGPHGYTF. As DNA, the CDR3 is TGTGCCAGCAGTTTAGGGAAGGGCAGGGGATCCGGGCCCCATGGCTACACCTTC.

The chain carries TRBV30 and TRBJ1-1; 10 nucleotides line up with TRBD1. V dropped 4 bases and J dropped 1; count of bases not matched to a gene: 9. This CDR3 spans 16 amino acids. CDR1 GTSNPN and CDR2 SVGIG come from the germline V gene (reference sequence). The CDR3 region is CAWIQGQGVRNTEAFF. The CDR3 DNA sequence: TGTGCCTGGATCCAAGGACAGGGGGTCAGGAACACTGAAGCTTTCTTT.